This passage covers 31 T cell receptor beta chains from one sample sequenced in a study of early stage breast cancer tumors (dated by TCRdb to 2016 to 2017). The method was the immunoSEQ multiplex PCR assay. TCRdb limited this immuneACCESS table to in-frame rearrangements with V and J called. A share of clones is missing; checked studies link under half to unresolved V genes, and the rest is unexplained. In all, the sample holds roughly 25,000 clones, and around 70% of those were seen once. Over 9.5% of the sample is in the top ten clones. The sequenced sample consisted of breast tumor tissue. Source of these receptors: a person in their sixties with breast cancer.

This clone showed up just a few times. V is TRBV5-4 and J is TRBJ1-2; D not resolved. V lost 2 bases and J lost 0, with 11 bases in between. The CDR3 totals 15 residues. Germline lookup yields CDR1 SGHNT and CDR2 YYREEE (reference sequence). CDR3 sequence reads: CASSLQTLANYGYTF. CDR3 DNA sequence: TGTGCCAGCAGCTTACAGACGTTAGCTAACTATGGCTACACCTTC. Full variable domain (missing parts from reference TRBV5-4 and TRBJ1-2): ETGVTQSPTHLIKTRGQQVTLRCSSQSGHNTVSWYQQALGQGPQFIFQYYREEENGRGNFPPRFSGLQFPNYSSELNVNALELDDSALYLCASSLQTLANYGYTFGSGTRLTVV.

This clone is deemed medium-sized (0.01 to 0.1%). The CDR3 here is CATSDGTGRTYEQYF. CDR3 nucleotides: TGTGCCACCTCCGACGGGACAGGGAGGACCTACGAGCAGTACTTC. This chain connects TRBV15 to TRBJ2-7, with 9 bases that match TRBD1. Germline V CDR1 and CDR2: LNHNV, YYDKDF (reference sequence). After removal of 8 bases from V and 2 bases from J, the junction contained 10 bases not matched to a gene. The CDR3 is made up of 15 amino acids.

The J gene is TRBJ2-1, the V gene TRBV30; 7 bases match TRBD2. This CDR3 contains 15 residues. J lost 8 bases, V lost 2 bases, and 12 bases had no gene match. The V gene's germline CDR1 is GTSNPN and CDR2 SVGIG (reference sequence). The CDR3 reads CAWSPPAGRRHEQFF. The CDR3 bases are TGTGCCTGGAGTCCCCCAGCGGGACGTCGACATGAGCAGTTCTTC.

The chain joins TRBV6-1 to TRBJ2-7; possibly TRBD2 for D (6 bases). V lost 1 base, J lost 2 bases, and 12 bases lay in between. Germline V gene data show CDR1 as MNHNS and CDR2 as SASEGT. CDR3 length: 15 amino acids. The CDR3 DNA is TGTGCCAGCAGTGAAGAAGGAGGGAGCCCCTACGAGCAGTACTTC. Translation: CASSEEGGSPYEQYF.

This chain uses TRBV5-1 with TRBJ1-1; D may be TRBD1 (5 bases). This CDR3 has 16 amino acids. The V gene lost 0 bases and the J gene lost 1 base, with 13 bases spanning the gap. Germline values: CDR1 SGHRS, CDR2 YFSETQ. DNA for the CDR3: TGCGCCAGCAGCTTGGACCAGGGTATGGGGAACACTGAAGCTTTCTTT. This gives the protein CASSLDQGMGNTEAFF. Looking up the rest from reference TRBV5-1 and TRBJ1-1 gives the full variable domain: KAGVTQTPRYLIKTRGQQVTLSCSPISGHRSVSWYQQTPGQGLQFLFEYFSETQRNKGNFPGRFSGRQFSNSRSEMNVSTLELGDSALYLCASSLDQGMGNTEAFFGQGTRLTVV.

This chain connects TRBV7-9 to TRBJ2-7; 9 bases fit TRBD2. Per germline, CDR1 SEHNR and CDR2 FQNEAQ (reference sequence). V shed 2 bases and J 4 bases; nucleotides not matched to a gene: 6. The length of the CDR3 is 15 residues. CDR3 nucleotides: TGTGCCAGCAGCTTAATAGCGGGAGCAAAGTACGAGCAGTACTTC. Protein: CASSLIAGAKYEQYF.

This clone was observed a handful of times. J is TRBJ2-2 and V is TRBV29-1, with 8 bases aligning to TRBD2. Germline V gene data show CDR1 as SQVTM and CDR2 as ANQGSEA. V trimming: 6 bases; J trimming: 0 bases; junction bases outside the gene matches: 9. The length of the CDR3 is 16 residues. CDR3 in DNA: TGCAGCGTCCAAGCCCCGGGACTAGCGAACACCGGGGAGCTGTTTTTT. This gives the protein CSVQAPGLANTGELFF.

The V call is TRBV7-9, the J call TRBJ2-2; maybe TRBD2 (7 bases). Germline V gives CDR1 SEHNR, CDR2 FQNEAQ (reference sequence). There are 17 residues in the CDR3. Trimming cost V 0 bases and J 4 bases, with 15 bases left between them. Written as DNA, the CDR3 is TGTGCCAGCAGCTTAGCGGGAGGGGGTTCGATCACCGGGGAGCTGTTTTTT. Protein: CASSLAGGGSITGELFF.

The chain carries TRBV2 and TRBJ1-4; 7 bases map to TRBD1. The V segment lost 6 bases and the J segment 7 bases; nucleotides outside the gene matches: 14. Germline CDR1 and CDR2: SNHLY and FYNNEI. The length of the CDR3 is 16 residues. The CDR3 reads CASRRDRVMGSEKLFF. The CDR3 coding sequence is TGTGCCAGCAGGAGAGACAGGGTGATGGGAAGTGAAAAACTGTTTTTT.

A word on this clone: The same CDR3 arises from other DNA sequences in this sample as well. The chain recombines TRBV7-2 with TRBJ2-7, with D hard to call. The V end lost 3 bases, the J end lost 4 bases, and 4 bases lay between the germline ends. Germline CDR1 and CDR2: SGHTA and FQGNSA. The CDR3 contains 11 residues. CDR3: CASSFLYEQYF. Here the CDR3 DNA reads TGTGCCAGCAGCTTTCTTTACGAGCAGTACTTC. Drawing the rest from reference TRBV7-2 and TRBJ2-7, the complete variable domain is GAGVSQSPSNKVTEKGKDVELRCDPISGHTALYWYRQSLGQGLEFLIYFQGNSAPDKSGLPSDRFSAERTGGSVSTLTIQRTQQEDSAVYLCASSFLYEQYFGPGTRLTVT.

The V gene is TRBV5-1, the J gene TRBJ1-2, with D possibly TRBD1 on 6 matching bases. CDR1 and CDR2 (germline): SGHRS, YFSETQ. Trimming cost V 1 base and J 4 bases, with 14 bases left between them. The CDR3 length is 15 residues. CDR3 in amino acids: CASSLNRVGAYGYTF. In DNA, the CDR3 is TGCGCCAGCAGCTTGAACAGGGTGGGGGCCTATGGCTACACCTTC.

The chain uses TRBV7-3 and TRBJ1-1; no clear D. The CDR3 runs to 15 residues. V gave up 0 bases and J gave up 4 bases, with 12 bases separating them. CDR1 SGHTA and CDR2 FQGTGA come from the germline V gene. The CDR3 is CASSLTPFEGTEAFF. The DNA of the CDR3 is TGTGCCAGCAGCTTAACGCCCTTTGAGGGCACTGAAGCTTTCTTT.

The V and J genes are TRBV6-5 and TRBJ2-7; no clear D gene. Germline loops: CDR1 MNHEY, CDR2 SVGAGI. The CDR3 sequence is 14 residues long. Trimming stripped 0 bases from V and 0 bases from J, with 6 bases between. CDR3 loop: CASSYSADSYEQYF. CDR3 coding DNA: TGTGCCAGCAGTTACTCGGCAGACTCCTACGAGCAGTACTTC.

The gene calls are TRBV12-5 and TRBJ2-1, with 9 bases lining up with TRBD2. The CDR3 has 17 residues. V was pared by 5 bases and J by 2 bases, with 10 bases of the junction left unmatched. Germline loops: CDR1 LGHNT, CDR2 FRNRAP. The CDR3 nucleotides read TGTGCTAGTGGTCCCCGGGGGGCTAGCGGGACCTACAATGAGCAGTTCTTC. Protein: CASGPRGASGTYNEQFF.

This clone is deemed medium-sized. The chain has TRBV11-2 and TRBJ1-2, with 7 bases that match TRBD1. The germline V gene has CDR1 SGHAT and CDR2 FQNNGV. CDR3 size: 13 residues. Trimming cost V 5 bases and J 3 bases; bases outside gene matches: 3. The CDR3 DNA reads as TGTGCCAGCAGCCCAGGACAGGACTATGGCTACACCTTC. Translated, it gives CASSPGQDYGYTF.

This rearrangement joins TRBV5-1 to TRBJ1-2, with 7 bases identical to TRBD1. The CDR3 runs 16 residues. Germline CDR1 is SGHRS and CDR2 is YFSETQ. The V gene end was trimmed by 4 bases and the J gene end by 1 base; junction bases not matched to a gene: 10. CDR3 in DNA: TGCGCCAGCAGCCCGCCCCGGGGACAGATTAACTATGGCTACACCTTC. Translating gives CASSPPRGQINYGYTF.

The chain uses TRBV29-1 and TRBJ2-3; maybe TRBD2 (5 bases). Trimming took off 8 bases at V and 2 bases at J, with 17 bases between the two ends. The CDR3 is 14 amino acids. CDR1 and CDR2 from the germline V gene are SQVTM and ANQGSEA. This CDR3 is CSLASGRITDTQYF. CDR3 nucleotides: TGCAGCCTAGCTTCAGGACGAATCACAGATACGCAGTATTTT.

The rearrangement links TRBV5-5 to TRBJ1-4, with D unresolved. CDR1 is SGHKS and CDR2 is YYEKEE in the germline V gene (reference sequence). There are 13 residues in the CDR3. V was pared by 1 base and J by 8 bases, with 9 bases between. CDR3 bases: TGTGCCAGCAGCTTGCCGGAGGGAGAAAAACTGTTTTTT. Amino acid sequence: CASSLPEGEKLFF. The full variable domain, its missing parts supplied by reference TRBV5-5 and TRBJ1-4, is DAGVTQSPTHLIKTRGQQVTLRCSPISGHKSVSWYQQVLGQGPQFIFQYYEKEERGRGNFPDRFSARQFPNYSSELNVNALLLGDSALYLCASSLPEGEKLFFGSGTQLSVL.

This sequence joins TRBV5-4 and TRBJ2-1, with D possibly TRBD2 on 5 matching bases. The germline V gene encodes CDR1 SGHNT and CDR2 YYREEE (reference sequence). This CDR3 region has 13 residues. Trimming stripped 4 bases from V and 2 bases from J, with 7 bases between. The CDR3 bases are TGTGCCAGCAGCCGGGGTCCCTACAATGAGCAGTTCTTC. Translation: CASSRGPYNEQFF.

The chain combines TRBV5-1 with TRBJ2-1; TRBD2 aligns across 8 bases. Germline CDR1 reads SGHRS; CDR2 reads YFSETQ. The CDR3 totals 16 residues. The J segment lost 7 bases and the V segment lost 1 base, leaving 10 bases of the junction unmatched. CDR3 residues: CASSLLGTRIQNEQFF. The CDR3 nucleotides are TGCGCCAGCAGCTTGTTAGGGACTAGAATACAGAATGAGCAGTTCTTC.

There are many counts of this clone. This chain joins TRBV7-2 and TRBJ1-2; 7 nucleotides agree with TRBD1. Trimming at V came to 5 bases and at J to 8 bases, leaving 8 bases not matched to a gene. The germline gives CDR1 SGHTA, CDR2 FQGNSA. The CDR3 covers 13 residues. CDR3 DNA sequence: TGTGCCAGCAGCCACGAAGGGGGCGAGGGCTACACCTTC. Translated, it gives CASSHEGGEGYTF. The whole variable domain, filled in from reference TRBV7-2 and TRBJ1-2, reads GAGVSQSPSNKVTEKGKDVELRCDPISGHTALYWYRQSLGQGLEFLIYFQGNSAPDKSGLPSDRFSAERTGGSVSTLTIQRTQQEDSAVYLCASSHEGGEGYTFGSGTRLTVV.

The chain couples TRBV11-2 to TRBJ2-3; 7 bases fit TRBD2. Germline V CDR1 and CDR2: SGHAT, FQNNGV. J gave up 6 bases and V 2 bases, and 8 bases lay outside the gene matches. CDR3 length: 15 residues. CDR3 sequence (DNA): TGTGCCAGCAGCTTATGGGGGAGGGATCGGGATACGCAGTATTTT. Translating it yields CASSLWGRDRDTQYF.

The chain recombines TRBV5-4 with TRBJ2-1, with 7 bases that match TRBD1. Trimming took 4 bases from V and 8 from J; bases not matched to a gene: 12. CDR3 length: 15 residues. CDR1 SGHNT and CDR2 YYREEE come from the germline V gene (reference sequence). CDR3 DNA: TGTGCCAGCAGCCAAGACTTGGACAGGAAGGATGAGCAGTTCTTC. It encodes CASSQDLDRKDEQFF.

V usage is TRBV10-1 and J usage is TRBJ1-1; no definite D call. This CDR3 is 11 amino acids long. With 5 bases removed from V and 5 bases from J, the gap between germline ends came to 6 bases. Germline CDR1 WNHNN, CDR2 SYGVQD (reference sequence). CDR3 amino acids: CASSHGTEAFF. In DNA form, the CDR3 reads TGCGCCAGCAGTCACGGGACTGAAGCTTTCTTT.

V is TRBV9 and J is TRBJ2-3; 7 bases match TRBD2. CDR3 length equals 15 residues. The germline gives CDR1 SGDLS, CDR2 YYNGEE. V lost 4 bases, J lost 2 bases, and 7 bases stayed unmatched. The CDR3 protein is CASSPSGIYTDTQYF. The CDR3 nucleotides read TGTGCCAGCAGCCCGAGCGGGATCTACACAGATACGCAGTATTTT.

This chain joins TRBV30 and TRBJ2-3; 7 bases match TRBD1. This CDR3 has 14 amino acids. Germline V gene sequence: CDR1 GTSNPN, CDR2 SVGIG (reference sequence). V lost 8 bases, J lost 2 bases, and 10 bases stayed unmatched. CDR3 nucleotides: TGTGCCGAAGGGGACAGACAAAACACAGATACGCAGTATTTT. It codes for CAEGDRQNTDTQYF.

The chain is built from TRBV5-6 and TRBJ1-4; D may be TRBD1 (6 bases). Germline V CDR1 and CDR2: SGHDT, YYEEEE. The CDR3 sequence is 16 residues long. Trimming left V 0 bases short and J 8 bases short, with 17 bases between. CDR3 DNA sequence: TGTGCCAGCAGCTTGGCGGGTAGGCAGGGGAGAGAAAAACTGTTTTTT. Translation: CASSLAGRQGREKLFF.

This clone was detected only once. CDR3 loop: CSVALALGEQYF. In DNA, the CDR3 is TGCAGCGTTGCACTAGCCTTGGGGGAGCAGTACTTC. The gene calls are TRBV29-1 and TRBJ2-7; possible D gene TRBD2, 6 bases. The CDR3 is made up of 12 amino acids. Trimming cost V 4 bases and J 7 bases, with 14 bases left between them. CDR1 and CDR2 (germline): SQVTM, ANQGSEA.

This clone was counted only a few times. This chain links TRBV27 with TRBJ2-7, with TRBD2 as a possible D gene (6 bases). The ends were cut back, 11 bases at V and 5 bases at J, with 13 bases in the middle. Germline V CDR1 and CDR2: MNHEY, SMNVEV (reference sequence). The CDR3 is 11 residues long. This chain's CDR3 is CASHGGDEQYF. As DNA, the CDR3 is TGTGCCTCACACGGAGGGGACGAGCAGTACTTC.

This chain uses TRBV18 with TRBJ2-5; D might be TRBD2 (5 bases). This CDR3 is built from 14 residues. Deletions cut 2 bases from V and 3 bases from J, with 10 bases between. CDR1 is KGHSH and CDR2 is LQKENI in the germline V gene. This CDR3 is CASSPFQREETQYF. CDR3 DNA sequence: TGTGCCAGCTCACCATTTCAGAGGGAAGAGACCCAGTACTTC.

The rearrangement uses TRBV7-2 and TRBJ2-1; the D is unclear. The CDR3 extends over 15 amino acids. CDR1 is SGHTA and CDR2 is FQGNSA in the germline V gene. Trimming pared 1 base from V and 6 bases from J, leaving 13 bases between. The CDR3 spells CASSLDLGSGNEQFF. In DNA, the CDR3 is TGTGCCAGCAGCTTAGATCTTGGGTCGGGCAATGAGCAGTTCTTC.